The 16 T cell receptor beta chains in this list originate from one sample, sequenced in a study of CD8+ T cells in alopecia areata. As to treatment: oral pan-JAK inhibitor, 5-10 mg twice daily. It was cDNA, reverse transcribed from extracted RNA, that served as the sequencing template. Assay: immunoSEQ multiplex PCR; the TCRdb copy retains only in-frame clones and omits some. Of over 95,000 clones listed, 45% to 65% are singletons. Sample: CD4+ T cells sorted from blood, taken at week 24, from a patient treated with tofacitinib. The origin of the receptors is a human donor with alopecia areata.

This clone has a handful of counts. For the CDR3, the DNA is TGTGCCAGCGGGCAAATCACTGAAGCTTTCTTT. Protein: CASGQITEAFF. The J gene is TRBJ1-1, the V gene TRBV6-5; D gene unclear. The CDR3 has 11 residues. The V gene lost 8 bases and the J gene lost 4 bases, with 8 bases spanning the gap. Germline V gives CDR1 MNHEY, CDR2 SVGAGI.

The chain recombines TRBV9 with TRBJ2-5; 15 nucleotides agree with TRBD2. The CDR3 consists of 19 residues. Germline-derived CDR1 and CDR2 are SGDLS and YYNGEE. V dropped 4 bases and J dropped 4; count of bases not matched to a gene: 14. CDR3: CASSPPWTSGGAFRETQYF. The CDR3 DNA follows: TGTGCCAGCAGCCCTCCCTGGACTAGCGGGGGGGCATTTCGAGAGACCCAGTACTTC.

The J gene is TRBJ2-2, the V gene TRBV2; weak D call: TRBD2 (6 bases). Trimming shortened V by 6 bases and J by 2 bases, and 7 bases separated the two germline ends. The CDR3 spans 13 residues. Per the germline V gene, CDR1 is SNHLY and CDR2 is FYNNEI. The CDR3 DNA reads TGTGCCAGCAGGGGACTTAACACCGGGGAGCTGTTTTTT. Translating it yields CASRGLNTGELFF.

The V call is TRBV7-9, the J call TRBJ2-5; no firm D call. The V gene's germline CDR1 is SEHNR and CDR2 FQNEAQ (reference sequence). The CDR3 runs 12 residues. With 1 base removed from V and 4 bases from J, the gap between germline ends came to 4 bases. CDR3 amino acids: CASSLGPETQYF. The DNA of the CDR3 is TGTGCCAGCAGCTTAGGGCCAGAGACCCAGTACTTC. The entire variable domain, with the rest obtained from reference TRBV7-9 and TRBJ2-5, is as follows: DTGVSQNPRHKITKRGQNVTFRCDPISEHNRLYWYRQTLGQGPEFLTYFQNEAQLEKSRLLSDRFSAERPKGSFSTLEIQRTEQGDSAMYLCASSLGPETQYFGPGTRLLVL.

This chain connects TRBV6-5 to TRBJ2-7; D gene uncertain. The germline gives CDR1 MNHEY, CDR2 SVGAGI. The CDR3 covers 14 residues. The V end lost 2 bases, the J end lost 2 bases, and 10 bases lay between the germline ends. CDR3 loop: CASSYDVGTYEQYF. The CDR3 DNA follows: TGTGCCAGCAGTTACGATGTCGGTACCTACGAGCAGTACTTC.

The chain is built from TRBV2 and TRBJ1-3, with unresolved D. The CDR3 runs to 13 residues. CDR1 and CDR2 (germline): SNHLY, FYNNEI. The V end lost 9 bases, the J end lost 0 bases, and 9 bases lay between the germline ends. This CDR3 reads CASRPDSGNTIYF. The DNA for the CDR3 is TGTGCCAGTCGACCGGACTCTGGAAACACCATATATTTT.

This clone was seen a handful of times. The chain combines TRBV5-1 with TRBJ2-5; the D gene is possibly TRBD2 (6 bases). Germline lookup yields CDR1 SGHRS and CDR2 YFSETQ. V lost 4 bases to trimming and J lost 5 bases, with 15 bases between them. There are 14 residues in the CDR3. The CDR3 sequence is CASSIPGVIETQYF. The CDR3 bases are TGCGCCAGCAGCATACCGGGGGTTATTGAGACCCAGTACTTC.

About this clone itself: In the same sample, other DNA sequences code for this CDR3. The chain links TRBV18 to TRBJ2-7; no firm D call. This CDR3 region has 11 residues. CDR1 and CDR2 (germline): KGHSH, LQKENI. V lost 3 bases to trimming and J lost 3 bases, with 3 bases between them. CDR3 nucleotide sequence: TGTGCCAGCTCACCGGGCTACGAGCAGTACTTC. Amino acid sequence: CASSPGYEQYF.

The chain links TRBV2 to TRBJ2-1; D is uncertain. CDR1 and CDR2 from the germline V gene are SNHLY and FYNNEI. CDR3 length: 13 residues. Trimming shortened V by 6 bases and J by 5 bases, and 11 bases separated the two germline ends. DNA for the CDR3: TGTGCCAGCAGGGTTAGCTTAGACAATGAGCAGTTCTTC. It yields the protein CASRVSLDNEQFF.

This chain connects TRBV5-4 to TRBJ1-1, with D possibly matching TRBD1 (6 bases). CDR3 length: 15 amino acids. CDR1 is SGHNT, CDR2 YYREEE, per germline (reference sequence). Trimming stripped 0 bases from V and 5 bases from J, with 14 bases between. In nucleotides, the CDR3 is TGTGCCAGCAGCTTGGTGGGGGCAGCGGGGACTGAAGCTTTCTTT. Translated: CASSLVGAAGTEAFF.

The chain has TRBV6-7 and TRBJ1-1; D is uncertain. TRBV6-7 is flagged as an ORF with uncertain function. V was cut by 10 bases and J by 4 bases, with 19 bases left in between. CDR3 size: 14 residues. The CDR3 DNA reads TGTGCCACGCCCCCGGTACCGGTGGGCACTGAAGCTTTCTTT. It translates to CATPPVPVGTEAFF.

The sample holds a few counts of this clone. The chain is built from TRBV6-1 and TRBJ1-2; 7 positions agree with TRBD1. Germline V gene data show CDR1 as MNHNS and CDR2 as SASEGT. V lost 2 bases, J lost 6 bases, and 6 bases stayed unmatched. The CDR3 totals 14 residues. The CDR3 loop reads CASSERQGLDGYTF. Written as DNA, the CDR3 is TGTGCCAGCAGTGAAAGACAGGGATTGGATGGCTACACCTTC.

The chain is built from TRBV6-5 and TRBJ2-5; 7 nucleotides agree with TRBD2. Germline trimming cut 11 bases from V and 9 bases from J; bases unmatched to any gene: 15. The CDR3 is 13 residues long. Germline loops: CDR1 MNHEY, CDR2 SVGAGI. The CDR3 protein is CAAGGTASASQYF. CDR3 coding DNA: TGTGCCGCCGGGGGGACTGCCAGTGCGTCCCAGTACTTC.

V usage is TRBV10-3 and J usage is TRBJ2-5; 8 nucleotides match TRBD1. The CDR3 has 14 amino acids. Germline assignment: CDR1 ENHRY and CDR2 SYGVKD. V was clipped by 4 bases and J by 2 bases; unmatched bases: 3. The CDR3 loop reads CAISGGTGQETQYF. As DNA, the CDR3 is TGTGCCATCAGTGGGGGGACAGGTCAAGAGACCCAGTACTTC.

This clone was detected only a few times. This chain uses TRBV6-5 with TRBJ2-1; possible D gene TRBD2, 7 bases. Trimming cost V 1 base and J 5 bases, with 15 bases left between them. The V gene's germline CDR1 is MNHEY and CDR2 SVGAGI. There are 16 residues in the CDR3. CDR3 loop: CASSYWGGRGDNEQFF. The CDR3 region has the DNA TGTGCCAGCAGTTACTGGGGGGGCCGGGGTGACAATGAGCAGTTCTTC.

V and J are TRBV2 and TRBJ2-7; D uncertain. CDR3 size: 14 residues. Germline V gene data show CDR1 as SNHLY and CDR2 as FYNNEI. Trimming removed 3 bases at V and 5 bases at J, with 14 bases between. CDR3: CASSDRRAEDEQYF. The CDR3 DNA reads TGTGCCAGCAGTGATCGCCGGGCGGAAGACGAGCAGTACTTC. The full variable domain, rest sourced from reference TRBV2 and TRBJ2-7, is EPEVTQTPSHQVTQMGQEVILRCVPISNHLYFYWYRQILGQKVEFLVSFYNNEISEKSEIFDDQFSVERPDGSNFTLKIRSTKLEDSAMYFCASSDRRAEDEQYFGPGTRLTVT.